The present TCR beta chain was sequenced within a study of blood T cell repertoires in COVID-19. As for the study in general: Sites across the United States, Italy and Spain contributed samples from acute and convalescent COVID-19. From T cells, B-cell-depleted T cells, or PBMCs came the material, which was cDNA or gDNA.

CDR3 size: 14 residues. CDR1 MNHEY and CDR2 SVGAGI come from the germline V gene. V lost 3 bases and J 2 bases, leaving 10 bases between the germline ends. Original analysis: Counts of nucleated cells, estimated from reference gene primer amplification, were obtained. Sequencing used immunoSEQ multiplex PCR; TCRdb keeps in-frame clones, though not all of them. D and trimming were read from the DNA, whereas the V and J calls and clone size are those reported in that table. The sample holds roughly 82,000 clones; less than 95% are singletons and the top ten take 0.95% to 1.3%. The chain couples TRBV6-5 to TRBJ1-2; D gene unclear. Sequenced material: peripheral blood. The receptor comes from a woman aged 45-65 years in a cohort sampled during active COVID-19. The CDR3 sequence: CASSYGPLNYGYTF. In DNA, the CDR3 is TGTGCCAGCAGTTATGGGCCACTGAACTATGGCTACACCTTC.